Here is one T cell receptor (beta chain) with its context. Its target is unknown. The PCR was carried out with 60 Vbeta primers and 13 Jbeta primers. TCRdb keeps only in-frame clones here, not all; method: immunoSEQ multiplex PCR. The sample includes 200,000 or so clones, roughly 83% seen only once; the top ten take nearly 0.4%. The data were taken from a study of cytomegalovirus exposure and HLA in healthy donors. Notes on the study in general: Trimming of TCR beta V- and J-genes showed a link, identified in a later analysis, to a missense DCLRE1C variant. The study listed some 160 cytomegalovirus-associated TCR beta chains.

V was clipped by 0 bases and J by 3 bases, with 9 bases between them. This CDR3 comprises 14 residues. CDR1 SGDLS and CDR2 YYNGEE come from the germline V gene. The TCR originated in a male donor in good health and CMV-seropositive. Sequenced material: PBMCs. V and J are TRBV9 and TRBJ1-2, with a weak D call TRBD1 (5 bases). The CDR3 protein is CASSVVTGDYGYTF. The CDR3 DNA reads as TGTGCCAGCAGCGTAGTAACGGGGGACTATGGCTACACCTTC.